These 30 T cell receptor beta chains came from one sample sequenced in a study of shared T cell receptors in the human thymus. TCRdb's copy holds only in-frame clones and misses some; the assay was immunoSEQ multiplex PCR. The profile shows roughly 710,000 clones, 80% to 90% of them singletons. This sample was shared with a second study, whose subject was human thymus T cells.

Material for sequencing was thymocytes. The receptor source for this set is a girl in the first two years of life with a congenital heart defect.

V is TRBV6-6 and J is TRBJ2-7, with D possibly being TRBD2 (6 bases). The CDR3 totals 15 residues. Germline-derived CDR1 and CDR2 are MNHNY and SVGAGI (reference sequence). Trimming removed 1 base from V and 5 bases from J, with 15 bases in between. CDR3 region: CASSYWGLYNHEQYF. The CDR3 DNA reads as TGTGCCAGCAGTTACTGGGGACTTTATAACCACGAGCAGTACTTC.

This rearrangement joins TRBV5-1 to TRBJ1-5; perhaps TRBD1 as D (6 bases). Germline loops: CDR1 SGHRS, CDR2 YFSETQ. CDR3 length: 13 amino acids. V dropped 0 bases and J dropped 7 bases, with 8 bases sitting between them. The CDR3 DNA reads as TGCGCCAGCAGCTTGGTTCAGGGGCAGCCCCAGCATTTT. Residues: CASSLVQGQPQHF.

The chain has TRBV11-2 and TRBJ1-6, with 7 bases fitting TRBD1. CDR1 and CDR2 (germline): SGHAT, FQNNGV. The CDR3 has 19 amino acids. The V and J ends lost 0 bases and 9 bases, in that order; junction bases with no gene match: 17. CDR3 bases: TGTGCCAGCAGCTTAGATCACGGCCGGCGGCAGGGGGTAGGTTCACCCCTCCACTTT. Protein sequence: CASSLDHGRRQGVGSPLHF.

Here the CDR3 DNA reads TGCGCCAGCAGCTTCGCGGTCTTGACAGGTGGCTACACCTTC. Translation: CASSFAVLTGGYTF. The genes are TRBV5-1 and TRBJ1-2, with D possibly being TRBD1 (6 bases). V gave up 2 bases and J gave up 7 bases, with 15 bases separating them. Per the germline V gene, CDR1 is SGHRS and CDR2 is YFSETQ. The CDR3 runs to 14 residues.

As regards this clone: Its ends do not fully match the called genes, so a read error is possible. The genes are TRBV28 and TRBJ1-2; 7 bases line up with TRBD1. The CDR3 loop spans 11 amino acids. Germline assignment: CDR1 MDHEN and CDR2 SYDVKM. The CDR3 DNA is TGTGCCAGCAGTTCCCGACAGGGCCGAAGCTTC. Its translation is CASSSRQGRSF.

The CDR3 region is CASSYRAGGFQPQHF. The CDR3 nucleotides read TGTGCCAGCAGTTATAGAGCAGGGGGCTTTCAGCCCCAGCATTTT. The chain couples TRBV6-5 to TRBJ1-5, with 8 bases identical to TRBD1. The CDR3 runs to 15 residues. From germline, CDR1 is MNHEY and CDR2 SVGAGI. V lost 3 bases to trimming and J lost 6 bases; unmatched junction nucleotides: 7.

This chain links TRBV7-9 with TRBJ1-3, with D perhaps matching TRBD1 (6 bases). Germline values: CDR1 SEHNR, CDR2 FQNEAQ (reference sequence). The CDR3 totals 14 residues. With 3 bases removed from V and 4 bases from J, the gap between germline ends came to 10 bases. CDR3 nucleotide sequence: TGTGCCAGCAGCTTCGGGGGGCTGGGAAACACCATATATTTT. Translated: CASSFGGLGNTIYF.

The chain combines TRBV19 with TRBJ2-3; D remains unclear. This CDR3 has 15 residues. Trimming stripped 1 base from V and 2 bases from J, with 10 bases between. From germline, CDR1 is LNHDA and CDR2 SQIVND (reference sequence). The CDR3 protein is CASSIVGSPTDTQYF. Written as DNA, the CDR3 is TGTGCCAGTAGTATAGTGGGCTCTCCCACAGATACGCAGTATTTT.

For this clone: Other DNA sequences within the sample encode an identical CDR3. The V gene is TRBV7-2, the J gene TRBJ2-1; TRBD2 might be the D (5 bases). This CDR3 region has 16 residues. Germline CDR1 is SGHTA and CDR2 is FQGNSA. The ends were cut back, 5 bases at V and 5 bases at J, with 19 bases in the middle. In nucleotides, the CDR3 is TGTGCCAGCAGCCCCGAGAGCGGAGCTGGGGACAATGAGCAGTTCTTC. Translating it yields CASSPESGAGDNEQFF.

The chain recombines TRBV7-2 with TRBJ1-2; unclear D gene. Germline CDR1 is SGHTA and CDR2 is FQGNSA. V lost 1 base, J lost 5 bases, and 8 bases lay in between. CDR3 length: 13 residues. CDR3 region: CASSLVPPYGYTF. CDR3 sequence (DNA): TGTGCCAGCAGCTTAGTCCCCCCGTATGGCTACACCTTC. Filled out from reference TRBV7-2 and TRBJ1-2, the complete variable domain reads GAGVSQSPSNKVTEKGKDVELRCDPISGHTALYWYRQSLGQGLEFLIYFQGNSAPDKSGLPSDRFSAERTGGSVSTLTIQRTQQEDSAVYLCASSLVPPYGYTFGSGTRLTVV.

The chain employs TRBV15 and TRBJ2-7; weak D call: TRBD1 (5 bases). Germline loops: CDR1 LNHNV, CDR2 YYDKDF (reference sequence). V gave up 5 bases and J gave up 2 bases, with 10 bases separating them. There are 13 residues in the CDR3. The CDR3 here is CATSSRDTYEQYF. The DNA for the CDR3 is TGTGCCACCAGCTCCAGGGATACCTACGAGCAGTACTTC.

The V gene is TRBV4-1, the J gene TRBJ2-5; a weak D match, TRBD1 (5 bases). With 1 base removed from V and 5 bases from J, the gap between germline ends came to 26 bases. The CDR3 has 19 residues. The V gene's germline CDR1 is MGHRA and CDR2 YSYEKL. CDR3 bases: TGCGCCAGCAGCCAAGTCACCGGTGTCAGGGCAATCCCGATGGAGACCCAGTACTTC. Translating it yields CASSQVTGVRAIPMETQYF.

The gene calls are TRBV5-1 and TRBJ2-4; tentative D call: TRBD1 (6 bases). The CDR3 is 20 amino acids. CDR1 is SGHRS and CDR2 is YFSETQ in the germline V gene. Trimming left V 0 bases short and J 4 bases short, with 26 bases between. The CDR3 sequence: CASSLATRDGPGVGKNIQYF. The CDR3 DNA follows: TGCGCCAGCAGCTTGGCCACACGCGACGGACCAGGGGTGGGTAAAAACATTCAGTACTTC.

The chain couples TRBV4-2 to TRBJ2-7; 9 bases align to TRBD2. V dropped 1 base and J dropped 3; count of bases not matched to a gene: 16. Germline V lookup: CDR1 LGHNA, CDR2 YNFKEQ. This CDR3 region has 19 residues. The CDR3 protein is CASSQVPPDWSGGNYEQYF. The CDR3 DNA reads TGTGCCAGCAGCCAAGTACCGCCGGACTGGAGCGGGGGGAACTACGAGCAGTACTTC.

This sequence joins TRBV4-3 and TRBJ2-3, with D maybe TRBD2 (6 bases). This CDR3 is 14 amino acids long. V dropped 5 bases and J dropped 2 bases, with 11 bases sitting between them. From germline, CDR1 is LGHNA and CDR2 YSLEER. This CDR3 reads CASSSSGPTDTQYF. In DNA form, the CDR3 reads TGCGCCAGCAGCTCCAGCGGGCCCACAGATACGCAGTATTTT.

This clone was detected a few times. The V and J genes are TRBV5-5 and TRBJ2-7; 8 bases fit TRBD1. CDR1 is SGHKS and CDR2 is YYEKEE in the germline V gene (reference sequence). The CDR3 spans 15 residues. The junction had 10 bases not matched to a gene; V was cut back by 2 bases and J by 6 bases. The CDR3: CASSFVQGAKFEQYF. CDR3 coding DNA: TGTGCCAGCAGCTTCGTTCAGGGGGCGAAGTTCGAGCAGTACTTC.

The rearrangement uses TRBV6-1 and TRBJ1-2, with TRBD1 matching 7 bases. The CDR3 consists of 13 residues. Losses at the gene ends were 6 bases for V and 4 bases for J; bases not matched to a gene: 5. Germline CDR1 is MNHNS and CDR2 is SASEGT. The CDR3 DNA sequence: TGTGCCAGCAGCTCGGGACAGACCTATGGCTACACCTTC. The encoded protein is CASSSGQTYGYTF.

The rearrangement joins TRBV5-6 to TRBJ2-5; 7 bases are shared with TRBD2. After removal of 0 bases from V and 1 base from J, the junction contained 9 bases not matched to a gene. The CDR3 has 17 amino acids. The germline gives CDR1 SGHDT, CDR2 YYEEEE. CDR3 bases: TGTGCCAGCAGCTTGGACCCCCCAGCGGGGTCCCAAGAGACCCAGTACTTC. Amino acid sequence: CASSLDPPAGSQETQYF. Full variable domain (missing parts from reference TRBV5-6 and TRBJ2-5): DAGVTQSPTHLIKTRGQQVTLRCSPKSGHDTVSWYQQALGQGPQFIFQYYEEEERQRGNFPDRFSGHQFPNYSSELNVNALLLGDSALYLCASSLDPPAGSQETQYFGPGTRLLVL.

The chain has TRBV6-1 and TRBJ2-7; D possibly corresponds to TRBD1 (5 bases). With 7 bases removed from V and 9 bases from J, the gap between germline ends came to 22 bases. Germline V gene sequence: CDR1 MNHNS, CDR2 SASEGT. The length of the CDR3 is 14 residues. CDR3 amino acids: CASILSRVLLGQYF. In DNA, the CDR3 is TGTGCCAGCATCCTTAGCAGGGTTTTATTGGGGCAGTACTTC.

CDR3 sequence: CASSPRPGTAPFLRYEQYF. The CDR3 DNA reads TGTGCCAGCAGCCCTCGACCCGGGACAGCGCCCTTCCTCCGCTACGAGCAGTACTTC. The V and J genes are TRBV14 and TRBJ2-7; 7 nucleotides match TRBD1. The CDR3 is 19 residues long. V shed 4 bases, J shed 3 bases, and the junction held 21 bases outside the gene matches. The V gene's germline CDR1 is SGHDN and CDR2 FVKESK.

This chain links TRBV2 with TRBJ1-4, with D tentatively TRBD1 (5 bases). CDR1 SNHLY and CDR2 FYNNEI come from the germline V gene. V shed 3 bases and J shed 7 bases, with 12 bases lying between them. The CDR3 is made up of 14 amino acids. CDR3 sequence: CASSEKEQGEKLFF. The CDR3 DNA reads as TGTGCCAGCAGTGAGAAGGAGCAGGGTGAAAAACTGTTTTTT. Using reference TRBV2 and TRBJ1-4 for the parts outside the CDR3, the full variable domain is EPEVTQTPSHQVTQMGQEVILRCVPISNHLYFYWYRQILGQKVEFLVSFYNNEISEKSEIFDDQFSVERPDGSNFTLKIRSTKLEDSAMYFCASSEKEQGEKLFFGSGTQLSVL.

This chain uses TRBV9 with TRBJ2-1; 9 bases align to TRBD2. The V segment lost 0 bases and the J segment 4 bases; nucleotides outside the gene matches: 5. Germline CDR1 SGDLS, CDR2 YYNGEE. The CDR3 sequence is 16 residues long. CDR3 loop: CASSVVSGGKYNEQFF. The CDR3 coding sequence is TGTGCCAGCAGCGTAGTGAGCGGGGGGAAATACAATGAGCAGTTCTTC.

The rearrangement joins TRBV4-1 to TRBJ2-7; D may be TRBD2 (5 bases). The germline V gene has CDR1 MGHRA and CDR2 YSYEKL. The CDR3 spans 14 residues. The V end was cut by 1 base, the J end by 3 bases, with 10 bases between. CDR3 DNA: TGCGCCAGCAGCCAAGTGACTACAAGCTACGAGCAGTACTTC. This translates into CASSQVTTSYEQYF.

The gene calls are TRBV5-6 and TRBJ1-2, with D possibly matching TRBD1 (5 bases). With 0 bases removed from V and 6 bases from J, the gap between germline ends came to 9 bases. This CDR3 has 13 amino acids. Germline CDR1 is SGHDT and CDR2 is YYEEEE. The CDR3 nucleotides read TGTGCCAGCAGCTTGGTGGCCAGGGATGGCTACACCTTC. This translates into CASSLVARDGYTF.

This chain uses TRBV9 with TRBJ1-2; D remains unclear. There are 16 residues in the CDR3. Germline lookup yields CDR1 SGDLS and CDR2 YYNGEE. Trimming shortened V by 5 bases and J by 0 bases, and 17 bases separated the two germline ends. CDR3 residues: CASSPTLPSANYGYTF. In DNA, the CDR3 is TGTGCCAGCAGTCCGACACTCCCATCAGCTAACTATGGCTACACCTTC.

The CDR3 region is CASSYLRDTGELFF. The CDR3 coding sequence is TGTGCCAGCAGTTATTTACGCGACACCGGGGAGCTGTTTTTT. The chain uses TRBV6-6 and TRBJ2-2, with D uncertain. The germline V and J ends were trimmed by 3 bases and 3 bases, with 8 bases remaining between them. This CDR3 is built from 14 residues. CDR1 is MNHNY and CDR2 is SVGAGI in the germline V gene (reference sequence).

For this clone: This sample also contains other DNA sequences that code for the same CDR3. J is TRBJ2-7 and V is TRBV19, with 11 bases aligning to TRBD1. CDR1 and CDR2 (germline): LNHDA, SQIVND (reference sequence). After removal of 6 bases from V and 1 base from J, the junction contained 5 bases not matched to a gene. The CDR3 contains 15 residues. The CDR3 loop is CASSPGQGASYEQYF. The CDR3 DNA reads TGTGCCAGTAGCCCTGGACAGGGGGCTTCCTACGAGCAGTACTTC.

The V and J genes are TRBV18 and TRBJ2-2, with D possibly TRBD1 on 5 matching bases. CDR1 and CDR2 (germline): KGHSH, LQKENI. V lost 3 bases and J 6 bases, leaving 23 bases between the germline ends. This CDR3 region has 18 residues. CDR3 loop: CASSPSWLRQKSPGELFF. The CDR3 coding sequence is TGTGCCAGCTCACCCTCGTGGTTGAGACAGAAATCCCCCGGGGAGCTGTTTTTT.

CDR3: CASSLGGVAGSHLETEAFF. CDR3 bases: TGTGCCAGCAGCTTGGGGGGGGTAGCAGGGTCCCATCTCGAGACTGAAGCTTTCTTT. This chain connects TRBV5-5 to TRBJ1-1; weak D call: TRBD1 (5 bases). CDR1 and CDR2 (germline): SGHKS, YYEKEE (reference sequence). The CDR3 is 19 amino acids. Trimming pared 0 bases from V and 5 bases from J, leaving 26 bases between.

This chain connects TRBV5-6 to TRBJ2-7; D call uncertain. Germline V lookup: CDR1 SGHDT, CDR2 YYEEEE. This CDR3 is built from 13 residues. Trimming stripped 1 base from V and 3 bases from J, with 8 bases between. The CDR3 DNA is TGTGCCAGCAGCTTGTTTGGCAGCTACGAGCAGTACTTC. Protein: CASSLFGSYEQYF.